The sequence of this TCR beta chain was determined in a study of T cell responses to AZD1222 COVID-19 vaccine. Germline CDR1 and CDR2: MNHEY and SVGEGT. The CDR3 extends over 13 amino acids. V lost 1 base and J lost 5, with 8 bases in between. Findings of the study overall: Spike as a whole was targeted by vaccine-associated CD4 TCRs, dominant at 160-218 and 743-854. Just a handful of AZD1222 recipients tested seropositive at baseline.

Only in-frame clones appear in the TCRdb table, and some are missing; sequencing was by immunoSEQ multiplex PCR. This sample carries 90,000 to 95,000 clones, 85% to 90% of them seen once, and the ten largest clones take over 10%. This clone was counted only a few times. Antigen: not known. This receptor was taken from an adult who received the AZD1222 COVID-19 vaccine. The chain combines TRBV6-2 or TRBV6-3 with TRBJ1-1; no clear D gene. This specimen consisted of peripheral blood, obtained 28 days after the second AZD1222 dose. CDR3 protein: CASSYYQRTEAFF. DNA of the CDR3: TGTGCCAGCAGTTACTACCAGAGGACTGAAGCTTTCTTT.